This T cell receptor (beta chain) was observed in a study of blood T cell repertoires in COVID-19. This CDR3 spans 14 amino acids. V was shortened by 2 bases and J by 11 bases, with 19 bases between the two germline ends. The germline gives CDR1 SGHDT, CDR2 YYEEEE. Produced via immunoSEQ multiplex PCR; TCRdb's table is partial and in-frame only. Here the sample spans tens of thousands of clones, roughly 79% being singletons. This chain uses TRBV5-6 with TRBJ1-2; a weak D match, TRBD1 (6 bases). Sample: peripheral blood. The clonotype comes from a man aged 60-69 years with acute or convalescent COVID-19. The CDR3 nucleotides read TGTGCCAGCAGCTTTCCGGACAGACACTTGAGATACACCTTC. It is translated as CASSFPDRHLRYTF.